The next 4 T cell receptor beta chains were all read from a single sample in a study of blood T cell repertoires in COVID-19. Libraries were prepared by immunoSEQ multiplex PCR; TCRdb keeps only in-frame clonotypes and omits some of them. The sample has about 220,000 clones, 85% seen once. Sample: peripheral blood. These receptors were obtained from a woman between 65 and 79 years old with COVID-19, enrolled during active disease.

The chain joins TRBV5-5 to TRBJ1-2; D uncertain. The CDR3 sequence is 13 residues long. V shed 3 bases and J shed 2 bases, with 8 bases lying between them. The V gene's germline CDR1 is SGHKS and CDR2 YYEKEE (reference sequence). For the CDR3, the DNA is TGTGCCAGCAGCTATAACGAGAACTATGGCTACACCTTC. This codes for CASSYNENYGYTF.

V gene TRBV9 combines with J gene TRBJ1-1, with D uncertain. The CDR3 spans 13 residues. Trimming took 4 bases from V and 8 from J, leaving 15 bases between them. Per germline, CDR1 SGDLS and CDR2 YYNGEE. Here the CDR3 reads CASSLPPSPEAFF. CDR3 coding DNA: TGTGCCAGCAGCCTACCCCCTTCCCCGGAAGCTTTCTTT.

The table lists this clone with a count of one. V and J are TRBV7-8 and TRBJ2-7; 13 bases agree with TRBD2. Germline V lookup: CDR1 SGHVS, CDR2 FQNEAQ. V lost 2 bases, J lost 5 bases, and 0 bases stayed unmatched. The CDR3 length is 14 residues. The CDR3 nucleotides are TGTGCCAGCAGCTTAACTAGCGGGAGGGACGAGCAGTACTTC. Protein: CASSLTSGRDEQYF.

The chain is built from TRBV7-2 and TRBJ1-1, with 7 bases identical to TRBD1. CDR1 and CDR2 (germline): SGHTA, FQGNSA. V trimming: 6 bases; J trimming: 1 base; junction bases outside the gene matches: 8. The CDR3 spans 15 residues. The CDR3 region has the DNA TGTGCCAGCAGTCCTATGGGACAGCAGAACACTGAAGCTTTCTTT. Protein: CASSPMGQQNTEAFF.